This T cell receptor (beta chain) was recovered during a study of T cell responses to AZD1222 COVID-19 vaccine. The wider study: Pooled in the analysis were second doses at about 4 or about 12 weeks.

Data came from immunoSEQ multiplex PCR; TCRdb stores just in-frame clones and leaves some out. The table records roughly 150,000 clones, more than 85% of them present only once. The V gene's germline CDR1 is SSHAT and CDR2 FNYEAQ (reference sequence). The CDR3 runs to 14 residues. In regard to this clone: Mismatch with germline at one junction end may stem from a read error.

The sample was peripheral blood, taken on day 0 of AZD1222 vaccination. This clonotype was sampled from an adult in good health. The V call is TRBV7-7, the J call TRBJ2-5; the D gene is possibly TRBD2 (5 bases). The CDR3 region has the DNA TGTGCTAGCAGCACCGGACTTGGGGAGGAGACCCAGTACTTC. It is translated as CASSTGLGEETQYF.